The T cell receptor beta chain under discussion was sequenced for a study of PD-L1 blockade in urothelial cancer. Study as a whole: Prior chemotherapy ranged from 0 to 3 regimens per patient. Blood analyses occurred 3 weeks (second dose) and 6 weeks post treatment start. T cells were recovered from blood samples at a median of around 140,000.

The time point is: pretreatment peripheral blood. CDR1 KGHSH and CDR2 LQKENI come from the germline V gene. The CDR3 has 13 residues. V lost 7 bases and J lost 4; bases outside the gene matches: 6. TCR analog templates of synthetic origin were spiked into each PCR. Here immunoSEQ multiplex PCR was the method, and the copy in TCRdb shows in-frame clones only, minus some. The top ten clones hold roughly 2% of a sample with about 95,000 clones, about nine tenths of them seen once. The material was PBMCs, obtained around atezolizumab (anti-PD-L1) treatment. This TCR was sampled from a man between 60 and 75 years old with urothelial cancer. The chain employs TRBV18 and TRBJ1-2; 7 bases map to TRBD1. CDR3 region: CASLRTGGYGYTF. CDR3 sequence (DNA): TGTGCCAGCTTAAGGACAGGAGGCTATGGCTACACCTTC. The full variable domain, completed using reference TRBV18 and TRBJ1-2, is NAGVMQNPRHLVRRRGQEARLRCSPMKGHSHVYWYRQLPEEGLKFMVYLQKENIIDESGMPKERFSAEFPKEGPSILRIQQVVRGDSAAYFCASLRTGGYGYTFGSGTRLTVV.